The 8 T cell receptor beta chains below were found in one sample sequenced in a study of blood T cell repertoires in COVID-19. Repertoires were generated with immunoSEQ multiplex PCR, while TCRdb's copy carries only in-frame clones and drops some. The sample records roughly 190,000 clones, around 87% being singletons. Sequencing was performed on peripheral blood. All receptors come from a young man with active or convalescent COVID-19.

In its sample, this clone was seen once. The rearrangement uses TRBV7-2 and TRBJ2-5; D is undetermined. This CDR3 is built from 12 residues. Trimming shortened V by 4 bases and J by 5 bases, and 8 bases separated the two germline ends. CDR1 and CDR2 from the germline V gene are SGHTA and FQGNSA. As DNA, the CDR3 is TGTGCCAGCAGCTCCTACGGGGAGACCCAGTACTTC. Its protein product is CASSSYGETQYF.

The rearrangement links TRBV7-6 to TRBJ2-3; D is unclear. The V end lost 4 bases, the J end lost 5 bases, and 7 bases lay between the germline ends. CDR3 size: 12 residues. The germline V gene encodes CDR1 SGHVS and CDR2 FNYEAQ. This chain's CDR3 is CASSSTGDTQYF. CDR3 nucleotide sequence: TGTGCCAGCAGCTCCACTGGAGATACGCAGTATTTT.

In this sample, this clone turned up once. This chain links TRBV11-2 with TRBJ2-1; D unresolved. CDR1 and CDR2 (germline): SGHAT, FQNNGV. Trimming pared 0 bases from V and 1 base from J, leaving 13 bases between. There are 17 residues in the CDR3. Written as DNA, the CDR3 is TGTGCCAGCAGCTTAGAACCCCCAGGCCCTTCCTACAATGAGCAGTTCTTC. This sequence encodes CASSLEPPGPSYNEQFF.

This clone was picked up a small number of times. The chain uses TRBV4-1 and TRBJ1-1, with D unresolved. Trimming pared 4 bases from V and 6 bases from J, leaving 18 bases between. Per germline, CDR1 MGHRA and CDR2 YSYEKL. The CDR3 contains 15 residues. The CDR3 region is CASSPGLGLESEAFF. In DNA, the CDR3 is TGCGCCAGCAGCCCGGGGTTGGGGTTGGAGTCTGAAGCTTTCTTT.

The table lists this clone with a count of one. The V and J genes are TRBV13 and TRBJ2-3, with D perhaps matching TRBD2 (6 bases). V shed 10 bases and J shed 0 bases, with 14 bases lying between them. CDR1 and CDR2 from the germline V gene are PRHDT and FYEKMQ (reference sequence). The CDR3 covers 14 residues. The CDR3: CATGETSSTDTQYF. The CDR3 nucleotides are TGTGCCACGGGGGAAACTTCAAGCACAGATACGCAGTATTTT.

The DNA for the CDR3 is TGTGCCACCAGTGATTCATTAGTGAGAGCCCGCGACAATGAGCAGTTCTTC. Translated, it gives CATSDSLVRARDNEQFF. The chain is built from TRBV24-1 and TRBJ2-1; D not certain. Trimming removed 2 bases from V and 5 bases from J, with 18 bases in between. Germline CDR1 and CDR2: KGHDR and SFDVKD. The CDR3 has 17 residues.

This clone appeared once. The V call is TRBV28, the J call TRBJ1-3; no clear D gene. CDR3 size: 14 residues. V lost 2 bases and J 3 bases, leaving 8 bases between the germline ends. From germline, CDR1 is MDHEN and CDR2 SYDVKM. DNA for the CDR3: TGTGCCAGCAGTTTACGGGGTTTTGGAAACACCATATATTTT. This sequence encodes CASSLRGFGNTIYF.

The genes are TRBV5-1 and TRBJ2-1, with 7 bases lining up with TRBD1. CDR1 SGHRS and CDR2 YFSETQ come from the germline V gene. The V segment lost 4 bases and the J segment 1 base; nucleotides outside the gene matches: 2. The CDR3 is made up of 14 amino acids. The CDR3 spells CASSRDSSYNEQFF. CDR3 bases: TGCGCCAGCAGCCGGGACAGTTCCTACAATGAGCAGTTCTTC. Full variable domain (rest looked up from reference TRBV5-1 and TRBJ2-1): KAGVTQTPRYLIKTRGQQVTLSCSPISGHRSVSWYQQTPGQGLQFLFEYFSETQRNKGNFPGRFSGRQFSNSRSEMNVSTLELGDSALYLCASSRDSSYNEQFFGPGTRLTVL.